The rows below give T cell receptor beta chains drawn from one sample of a study of beta chain features in type 1 diabetes. Sequenced by immunoSEQ multiplex PCR; TCRdb stores in-frame clones only, minus some. This table has some 500,000 clones, approximately 10% appearing once. Sequenced: naive CD4+ T cells from blood. These receptors were taken from a woman aged 18 to 35 in good health. The CDR3 runs from the conserved cysteine through the conserved F or W.

TRBV18	CASSSDFGVSYEQYF
TRBV5-6	CASSLGRGSPLHF
TRBV5-1	CASSSLAPGNTEAFF
TRBV27	CASSFPGASTQYF
TRBV29-1	CSVGGQGATYEQYF
TRBV7-3	CASSFASGPQETQYF
TRBV4-2	CASSQDYISGPRGTQYF
TRBV9	CASSGRGLAGALSTDTQYF
TRBV29-1	CSVDGEGGLTDTQYF
TRBV30	CAWRVRAAGYGYTF
TRBV7-9	CASSLQGYDTEAFF
TRBV7-2	CASSLFRGPYNEQFF
TRBV7-2	CASSFGPLERGEQFF
TRBV2	CASSEIGTSSHQYF
TRBV28	CASRGWNYGYTF
TRBV4-3	CASSHRQGDQPQHF
TRBV5-1	CASSLGTSNYGYTF
TRBV7-3	CASSLIPSSGRNEQFF
TRBV19	CASSFPFPRAGTNTDTQYF
TRBV9	CASSVGSSGNTIYF
TRBV9	CASSPRRGGGENEQFF
TRBV11-3	CASTPRVEEQFF
TRBV5-1	CASTESGAGSPLHF
TRBV28	CASRTGNEQFF
TRBV4-3	CASSQDPQNTGELFF
TRBV27	CASRRLGQGNYEQYF
TRBV18	CASQTSRVVSEKLFF
TRBV4-1	CASSQEAGLAGYEQYF
TRBV7-2	CASSRGPINSPLHF
TRBV4-2	CASSQEARQANFYEQYF
TRBV2	CASSDRDSGANVLTF
TRBV5-1	CASSLFSGTGRDEQYF
TRBV10-3	CATGADYEQYF
TRBV7-3	CASSLGGGPNQPQHF
TRBV7-2	CASSLGVVETQYF
TRBV7-3	CASSLRTLEPYNEQFF
TRBV20-1	CSARIAGEQYF
TRBV27	CASSPGAGGRYNEQFF
TRBV2	CASSEDGGYTF
TRBV30	CAWTPGPYGYTF
TRBV21-1	CASSKGLRGYNSPLHF